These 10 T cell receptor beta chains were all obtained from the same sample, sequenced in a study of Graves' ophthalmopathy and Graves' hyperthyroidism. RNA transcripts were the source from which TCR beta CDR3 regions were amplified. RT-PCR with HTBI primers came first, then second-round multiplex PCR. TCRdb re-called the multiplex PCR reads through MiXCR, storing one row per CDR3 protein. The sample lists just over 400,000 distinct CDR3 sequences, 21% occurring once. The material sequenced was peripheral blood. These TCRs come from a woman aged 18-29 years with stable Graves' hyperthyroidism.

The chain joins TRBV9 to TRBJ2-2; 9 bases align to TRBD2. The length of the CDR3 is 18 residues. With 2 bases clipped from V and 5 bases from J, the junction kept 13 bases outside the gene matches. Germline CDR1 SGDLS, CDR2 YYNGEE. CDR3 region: CASSVGGLAGEETGELFF. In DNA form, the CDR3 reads TGTGCCAGCAGCGTTGGAGGATTAGCGGGAGAGGAAACCGGGGAGCTGTTTTTT.

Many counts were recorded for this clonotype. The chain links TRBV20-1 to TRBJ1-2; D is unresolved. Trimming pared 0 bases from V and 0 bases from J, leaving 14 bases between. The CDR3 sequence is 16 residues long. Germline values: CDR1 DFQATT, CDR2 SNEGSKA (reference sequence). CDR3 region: CSAREAGPLANYGYTF. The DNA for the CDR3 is TGCAGTGCTAGAGAGGCAGGACCGCTAGCTAACTATGGCTACACCTTC.

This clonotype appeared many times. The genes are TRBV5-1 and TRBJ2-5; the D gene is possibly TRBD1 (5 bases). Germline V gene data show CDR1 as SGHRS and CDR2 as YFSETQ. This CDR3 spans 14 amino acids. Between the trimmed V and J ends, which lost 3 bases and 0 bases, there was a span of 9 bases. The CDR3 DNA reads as TGCGCCAGCAGCTCGGCAGGGTACCAAGAGACCCAGTACTTC. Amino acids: CASSSAGYQETQYF.

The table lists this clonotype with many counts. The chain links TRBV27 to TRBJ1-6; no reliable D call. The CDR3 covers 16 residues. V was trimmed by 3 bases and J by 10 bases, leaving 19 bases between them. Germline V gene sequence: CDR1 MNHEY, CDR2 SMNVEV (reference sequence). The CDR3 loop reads CASSFFRLETGSPLHF. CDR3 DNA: TGTGCCAGCAGTTTTTTTCGCCTCGAAACGGGGTCACCCCTCCACTTT.

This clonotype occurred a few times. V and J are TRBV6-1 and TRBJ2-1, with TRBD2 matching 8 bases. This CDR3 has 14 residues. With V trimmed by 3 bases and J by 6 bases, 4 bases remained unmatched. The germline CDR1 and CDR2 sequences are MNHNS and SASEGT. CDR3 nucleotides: TGTGCCAGCAGTGAGGTAGCGGGAAGCAATGAGCAGTTCTTC. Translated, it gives CASSEVAGSNEQFF.

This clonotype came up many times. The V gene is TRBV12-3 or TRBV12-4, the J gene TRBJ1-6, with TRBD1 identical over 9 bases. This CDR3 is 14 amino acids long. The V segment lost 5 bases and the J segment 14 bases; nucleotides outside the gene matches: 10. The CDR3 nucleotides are TGTGCCAGCAGTATAACAGGGGGCGATCGTTCCCTCCACTTT. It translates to CASSITGGDRSLHF.

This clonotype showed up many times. Here the CDR3 DNA reads TGTGCCAGCAGCATCTCCGGGACAGGGGCTGGAAACACCATATATTTT. Translating gives CASSISGTGAGNTIYF. The chain links TRBV9 to TRBJ1-3; 10 bases line up with TRBD1. Looked up from germline, CDR1 is SGDLS and CDR2 is YYNGEE. The CDR3 is made up of 16 amino acids. J lost 2 bases, V lost 4 bases, and 6 bases had no gene match.

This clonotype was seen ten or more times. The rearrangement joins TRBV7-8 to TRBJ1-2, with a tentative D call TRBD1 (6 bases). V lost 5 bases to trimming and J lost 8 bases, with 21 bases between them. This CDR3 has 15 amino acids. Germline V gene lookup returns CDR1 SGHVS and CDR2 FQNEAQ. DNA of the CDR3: TGTGCCAGCAGCGACAAACTTAACAGGGTAGAGGGCTACACCTTC. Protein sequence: CASSDKLNRVEGYTF.

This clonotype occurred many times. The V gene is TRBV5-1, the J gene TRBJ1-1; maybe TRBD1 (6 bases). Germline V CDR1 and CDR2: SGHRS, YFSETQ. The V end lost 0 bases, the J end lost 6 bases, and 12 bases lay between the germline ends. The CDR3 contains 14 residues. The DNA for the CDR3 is TGCGCCAGCAGCTTGGCCAGGGGAGACGCTGAAGCTTTCTTT. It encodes CASSLARGDAEAFF.

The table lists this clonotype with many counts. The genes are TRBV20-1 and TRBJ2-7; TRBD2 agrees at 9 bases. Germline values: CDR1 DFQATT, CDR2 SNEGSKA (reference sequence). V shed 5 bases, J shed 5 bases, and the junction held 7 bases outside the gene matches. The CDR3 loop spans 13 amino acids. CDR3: CSASGLASNEQYF. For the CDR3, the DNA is TGCAGTGCTTCGGGACTAGCATCTAACGAGCAGTACTTC.